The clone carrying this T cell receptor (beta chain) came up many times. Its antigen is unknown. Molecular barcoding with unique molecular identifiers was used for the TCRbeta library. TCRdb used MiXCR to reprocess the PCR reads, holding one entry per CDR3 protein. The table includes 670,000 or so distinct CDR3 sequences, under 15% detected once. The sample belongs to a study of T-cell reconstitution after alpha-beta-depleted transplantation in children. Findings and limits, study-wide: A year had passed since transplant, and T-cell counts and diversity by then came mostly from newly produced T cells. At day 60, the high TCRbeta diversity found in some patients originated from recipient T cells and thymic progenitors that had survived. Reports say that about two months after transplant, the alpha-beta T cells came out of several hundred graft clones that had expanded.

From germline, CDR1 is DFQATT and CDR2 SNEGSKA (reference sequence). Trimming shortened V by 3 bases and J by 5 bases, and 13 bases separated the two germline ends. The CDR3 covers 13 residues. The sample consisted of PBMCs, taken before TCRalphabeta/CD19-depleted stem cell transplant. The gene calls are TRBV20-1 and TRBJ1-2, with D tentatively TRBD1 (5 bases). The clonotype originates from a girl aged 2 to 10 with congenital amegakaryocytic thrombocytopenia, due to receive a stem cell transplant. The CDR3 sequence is CSARLVGGYGYTF. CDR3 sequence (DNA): TGCAGTGCTAGGCTAGTCGGGGGGTATGGCTACACCTTC.